The rows below give T cell receptor beta chains drawn from one sample of a study of cytomegalovirus exposure and HLA in healthy donors. Assay used: immunoSEQ multiplex PCR; TCRdb lists only in-frame clones, some missing. The table records under 200,000 clones, around 73% of them present only once. What was sequenced was PBMCs. The receptors here all came from a man aged 55 to 70 in good health and CMV-seronegative. CDR3s leave out the opening cysteine and the closing phenylalanine or tryptophan. Each record gives: CDR3 length, J gene, V gene, CDR3 protein.

CDR3 length: 11; J gene: TRBJ2-7; V gene: TRBV28; CDR3 protein: ASTGTGAYEQY
CDR3 length: 11; J gene: TRBJ1-2; V gene: TRBV9; CDR3 protein: ASSHGNNYGYP
CDR3 length: 10; J gene: TRBJ1-5; V gene: TRBV28; CDR3 protein: ASSYAGQPQH
CDR3 length: 11; J gene: TRBJ1-5; V gene: TRBV5-5; CDR3 protein: ASSLDPAGPQH
CDR3 length: 14; J gene: TRBJ1-4; V gene: TRBV28; CDR3 protein: ASSLFFRTTNEKLF
CDR3 length: 12; J gene: TRBJ2-7; V gene: TRBV2; CDR3 protein: ASRTGTSSYEQY
CDR3 length: 12; J gene: TRBJ2-4; V gene: TRBV2; CDR3 protein: ASRARVAKNIQY
CDR3 length: 13; J gene: TRBJ1-5; V gene: TRBV19; CDR3 protein: ASSSGQGAYQPQH
CDR3 length: 10; J gene: TRBJ2-1; V gene: TRBV2; CDR3 protein: ASSPGGIEQF
CDR3 length: 16; J gene: TRBJ2-7; V gene: TRBV2; CDR3 protein: ASSDRRWDLAYTYEQY
CDR3 length: 10; J gene: TRBJ2-7; V gene: TRBV19; CDR3 protein: ASGQGVYEQY
CDR3 length: 11; J gene: TRBJ2-7; V gene: TRBV28; CDR3 protein: ASYSGHSYEQY
CDR3 length: 18; J gene: TRBJ1-1; V gene: TRBV21-1; CDR3 protein: ASSKVLRWGTVSMNTEAF
CDR3 length: 12; J gene: TRBJ2-3; V gene: TRBV9; CDR3 protein: ASSVGATSDTQY
CDR3 length: 12; J gene: TRBJ2-2; V gene: TRBV6-5; CDR3 protein: AIRWGANTGELF
CDR3 length: 13; J gene: TRBJ2-7; V gene: TRBV4-2; CDR3 protein: ASSQESHSVYEQY
CDR3 length: 11; J gene: TRBJ2-7; V gene: TRBV6-1; CDR3 protein: ASYESLDYEQY
CDR3 length: 14; J gene: TRBJ1-6; V gene: TRBV5-1; CDR3 protein: ASQTGTGGRNSPLH
CDR3 length: 11; J gene: TRBJ1-2; V gene: TRBV5-6; CDR3 protein: ASSLGRGYGYT
CDR3 length: 12; J gene: TRBJ2-7; V gene: TRBV4-3; CDR3 protein: ASSQGDRAREQY
CDR3 length: 13; J gene: TRBJ2-7; V gene: TRBV5-1; CDR3 protein: ASSLRSGGALEQY
CDR3 length: 14; J gene: TRBJ2-3; V gene: TRBV9; CDR3 protein: ASSVGATSGALGQY
CDR3 length: 12; J gene: TRBJ1-1; V gene: TRBV28; CDR3 protein: ASSVGGTNTEAF
CDR3 length: 12; J gene: TRBJ2-5; V gene: TRBV5-1; CDR3 protein: ASTTSPSGSEQY
CDR3 length: 12; J gene: TRBJ2-5; V gene: TRBV10-3; CDR3 protein: AISDLPNSETQY
CDR3 length: 10; J gene: TRBJ2-1; V gene: TRBV19; CDR3 protein: ASSMGSGVQF
CDR3 length: 12; J gene: TRBJ2-7; V gene: TRBV19; CDR3 protein: ASSTDRVSYEQY
CDR3 length: 12; J gene: TRBJ2-3; V gene: TRBV6-6; CDR3 protein: ASSYSAGVDTQY
CDR3 length: 15; J gene: TRBJ2-2; V gene: TRBV10-3; CDR3 protein: AISAEVAGGNTGELF
CDR3 length: 12; J gene: TRBJ1-5; V gene: TRBV6-1; CDR3 protein: ASSRASGNQPQH
CDR3 length: 15; J gene: TRBJ2-2; V gene: TRBV21-1; CDR3 protein: ASSFLLIQGSTGELF